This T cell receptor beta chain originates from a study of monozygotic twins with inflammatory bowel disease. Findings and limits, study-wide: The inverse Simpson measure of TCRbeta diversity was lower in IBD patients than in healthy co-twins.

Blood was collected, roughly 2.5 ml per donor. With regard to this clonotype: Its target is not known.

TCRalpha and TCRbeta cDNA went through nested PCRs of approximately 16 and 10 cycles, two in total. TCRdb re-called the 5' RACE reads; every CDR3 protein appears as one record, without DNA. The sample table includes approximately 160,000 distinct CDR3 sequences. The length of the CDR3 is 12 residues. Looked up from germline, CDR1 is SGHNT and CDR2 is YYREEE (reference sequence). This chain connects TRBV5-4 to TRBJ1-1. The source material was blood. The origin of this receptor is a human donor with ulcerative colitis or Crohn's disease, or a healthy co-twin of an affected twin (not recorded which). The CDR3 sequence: CASSLPSRNEVF.